This T cell receptor beta chain came from a study of cytomegalovirus exposure and HLA in healthy donors. Comments on this clone: Antigen unknown.

Regarding the study as a whole: TCR beta chains associated with HLA were, in a later analysis, more clonally expanded than equally common others. Later on, an analysis found that several of the most significant clusters appeared to be linked to common viral pathogens, which included parvovirus B19. Among TCR beta chains, those listed as cytomegalovirus-associated numbered roughly 150.

13 Jbeta primers and 60 Vbeta primers were used for the PCR. The data were produced by immunoSEQ multiplex PCR, yet TCRdb's version contains in-frame clones alone and is incomplete. The sample contains some 150,000 clones, approximately 88% of which appear only once. The ends were cut back, 0 bases at V and 5 bases at J, with 14 bases in the middle. The CDR3 loop spans 15 amino acids. Germline V gene sequence: CDR1 SGDLS, CDR2 YYNGEE. This chain joins TRBV9 and TRBJ2-5; D possibly corresponds to TRBD2 (6 bases). This TCR derives from a woman younger than 30 in good health and CMV-seronegative. The sequenced sample was PBMCs. CDR3: CASSVGDWRRETQYF. The CDR3 DNA sequence: TGTGCCAGCAGCGTAGGGGACTGGCGTAGGGAGACCCAGTACTTC.